Sequencing of this TCR beta chain was carried out in a study of vaccination and CD4 T cells after COVID-19. Study at large: The convalescents included six males and four females, and among them two were Hispanic while seven were Caucasian. Whole-study findings and limits: Median SARS-CoV-2-reactive clonotype numbers rose nonsignificantly, about 20 to 40.

The CDR3 is 20 amino acids. Germline V lookup: CDR1 SGHDN, CDR2 FVKESK. With V trimmed by 4 bases and J by 0 bases, 13 bases remained unmatched. Treatment of the sample: roughly 10-day PBMC culture with coronavirus spike peptide pools or control peptides (ViraFEST assay). Under the ViraFEST approach, antigen-specific T cells were expanded with peptide pools and TCRs subsequently sequenced. At the Johns Hopkins FTIC core, DNA taken from cultured CD4+ T cells was sequenced by way of the Oncomine TCR Beta short-read assay. Researchers extracted genomic DNA from CD4+ T cells that had been cultured. TCRdb analysed the PCR reads with MiXCR anew, one entry per CDR3 protein. Of some 16,000 distinct CDR3 sequences listed, less than 60% are singletons. On this clonotype itself: What it binds is unknown.

The TCR originated in a human donor who had recovered from COVID-19. Material: CD4+ T cells from blood, cultured in vitro. The chain recombines TRBV14 with TRBJ2-6; 9 nucleotides agree with TRBD1. The CDR3 nucleotides read TGTGCCAGCAGCCCTCAAGGACAGGGGAGACCTGGCTCTGGGGCCAACGTCCTGACTTTC. Its translation: CASSPQGQGRPGSGANVLTF.